The clone carrying this T cell receptor beta chain was picked up many times. Its specificity is not known. These data come from a study of regulatory T cells in long-lasting Graves disease. The study, taken as a whole, reports: Accuracy may have suffered from the small sample size. Persistent cases favored TRBV28, TRBJ1-2 and TRBJ2-5.

Looked up from germline, CDR1 is GTSNPN and CDR2 is SVGIG (reference sequence). V was trimmed by 0 bases and J by 6 bases, leaving 12 bases between them. The CDR3 consists of 13 residues. As to time point: newly diagnosed GD, antithyroid drugs for less than 3 months. PBMCs were the source of the RNA used for TCR sequencing. Arm-PCR with iRepertoire HTBI primers amplified the CDR3 regions for these TCR beta libraries. TCRdb used MiXCR to reprocess the multiplex PCR reads, holding one entry per CDR3 protein. This sample has 440,000 or so distinct CDR3 sequences; about 16% occur once, and the top ten carry about 10%. These data also featured in a second study, about T cells in Graves' hyperthyroidism and ophthalmopathy. In that study: Uncontrolled infection, other autoimmune disease, pregnancy or lactation disqualified patients from enrolment. The diagnostic basis comprised clinical symptoms, serum thyroxine and TRAb, thyroid ultrasound and orbital computed tomography.

The receptor was isolated from a woman aged 25 to 45 with Graves disease. This sample comprised peripheral blood mononuclear cells (PBMCs), obtained at new diagnosis, from a patient treated with antithyroid drugs. This sequence joins TRBV30 and TRBJ2-7; D is perhaps TRBD1 or TRBD2 (7 bases each). Written as DNA, the CDR3 is TGTGCCTGGAGTGTGGGCAGGGGGGGCGAGCAGTACTTC. Translated, it gives CAWSVGRGGEQYF. Combining the CDR3 with reference TRBV30 and TRBJ2-7 gives the whole variable domain SQTIHQWPATLVQPVGSPLSLECTVEGTSNPNLYWYRQAAGRGLQLLFYSVGIGQISSEVPQNLSASRPQDRQFILSSKKLLLSDSGFYLCAWSVGRGGEQYFGPGTRLTVT.